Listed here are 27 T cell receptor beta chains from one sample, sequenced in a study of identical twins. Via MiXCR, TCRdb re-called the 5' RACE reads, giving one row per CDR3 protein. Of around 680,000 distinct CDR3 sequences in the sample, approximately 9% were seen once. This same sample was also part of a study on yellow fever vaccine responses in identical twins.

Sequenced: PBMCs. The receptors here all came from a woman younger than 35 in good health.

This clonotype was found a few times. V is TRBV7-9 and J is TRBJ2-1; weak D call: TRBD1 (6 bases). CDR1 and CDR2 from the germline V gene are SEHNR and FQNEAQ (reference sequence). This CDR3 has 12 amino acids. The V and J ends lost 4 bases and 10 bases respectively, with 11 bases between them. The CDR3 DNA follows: TGTGCCAGCAGCTCTAACAGGGAAGAGCAGTTCTTC. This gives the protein CASSSNREEQFF.

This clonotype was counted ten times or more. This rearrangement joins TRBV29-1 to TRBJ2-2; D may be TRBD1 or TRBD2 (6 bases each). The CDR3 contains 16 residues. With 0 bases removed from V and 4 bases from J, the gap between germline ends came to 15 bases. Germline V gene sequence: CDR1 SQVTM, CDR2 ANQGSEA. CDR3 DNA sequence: TGCAGCGTTGAAGATTGGGGGGCGGATACCACCGGGGAGCTGTTTTTT. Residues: CSVEDWGADTTGELFF.

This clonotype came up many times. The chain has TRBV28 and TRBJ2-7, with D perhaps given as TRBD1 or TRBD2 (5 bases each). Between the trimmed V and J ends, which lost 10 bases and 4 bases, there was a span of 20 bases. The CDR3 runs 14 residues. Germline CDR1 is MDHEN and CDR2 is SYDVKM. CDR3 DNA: TGTGCCATCGGAGAGGGGCAGGCATTATACGAGCAGTACTTC. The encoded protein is CAIGEGQALYEQYF.

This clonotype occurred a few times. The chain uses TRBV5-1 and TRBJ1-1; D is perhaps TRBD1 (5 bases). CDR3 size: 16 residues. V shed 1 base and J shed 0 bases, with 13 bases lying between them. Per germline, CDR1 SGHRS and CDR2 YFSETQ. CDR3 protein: CASSLTGAVMNTEAFF. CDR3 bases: TGCGCCAGCAGCTTGACAGGAGCGGTGATGAACACTGAAGCTTTCTTT. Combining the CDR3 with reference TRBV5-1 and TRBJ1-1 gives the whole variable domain KAGVTQTPRYLIKTRGQQVTLSCSPISGHRSVSWYQQTPGQGLQFLFEYFSETQRNKGNFPGRFSGRQFSNSRSEMNVSTLELGDSALYLCASSLTGAVMNTEAFFGQGTRLTVV.

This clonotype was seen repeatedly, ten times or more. The CDR3 protein is CASSLQRGQEKLFF. The DNA of the CDR3 is TGTGCCAGCAGCTTGCAGAGGGGTCAAGAAAAACTGTTTTTT. This sequence joins TRBV7-9 and TRBJ1-4; tentatively, D is TRBD1 (5 bases). V lost 3 bases and J 8 bases, leaving 13 bases between the germline ends. The CDR3 loop spans 14 amino acids. In germline, CDR1 is SEHNR, CDR2 FQNEAQ (reference sequence).

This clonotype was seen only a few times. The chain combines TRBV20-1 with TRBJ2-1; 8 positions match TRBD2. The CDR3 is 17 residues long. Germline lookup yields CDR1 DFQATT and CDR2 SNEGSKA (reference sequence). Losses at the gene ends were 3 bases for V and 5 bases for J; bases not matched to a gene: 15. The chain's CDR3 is CSARRPGVREGDNEQFF. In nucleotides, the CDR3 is TGCAGTGCTAGGCGCCCTGGAGTACGGGAGGGCGACAATGAGCAGTTCTTC.

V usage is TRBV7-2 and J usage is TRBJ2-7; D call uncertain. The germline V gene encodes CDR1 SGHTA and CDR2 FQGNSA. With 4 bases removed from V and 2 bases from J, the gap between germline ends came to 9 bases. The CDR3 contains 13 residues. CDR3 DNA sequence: TGTGCCAGCAGCTCAAGGATTGCCTACGAGCAGTACTTC. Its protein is CASSSRIAYEQYF.

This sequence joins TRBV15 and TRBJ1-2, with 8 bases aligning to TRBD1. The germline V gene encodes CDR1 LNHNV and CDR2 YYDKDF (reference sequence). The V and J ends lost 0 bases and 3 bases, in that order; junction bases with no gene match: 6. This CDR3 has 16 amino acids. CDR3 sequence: CATSRDEDRVDYGYTF. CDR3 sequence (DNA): TGTGCCACCAGCAGAGATGAGGACAGGGTCGACTATGGCTACACCTTC.

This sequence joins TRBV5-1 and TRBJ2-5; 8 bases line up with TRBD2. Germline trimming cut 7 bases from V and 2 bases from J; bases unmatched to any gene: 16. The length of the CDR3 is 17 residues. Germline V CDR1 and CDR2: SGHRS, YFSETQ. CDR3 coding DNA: TGCGCCAGCGGCCGAAGGCGGGGGGCCGGGGTACAAGAGACCCAGTACTTC. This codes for CASGRRRGAGVQETQYF.

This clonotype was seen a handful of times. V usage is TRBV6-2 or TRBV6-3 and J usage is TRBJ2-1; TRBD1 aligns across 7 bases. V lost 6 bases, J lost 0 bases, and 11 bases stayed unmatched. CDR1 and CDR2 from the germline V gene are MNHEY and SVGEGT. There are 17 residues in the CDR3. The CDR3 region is CASSLWTGPTSYNEQFF. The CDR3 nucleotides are TGTGCCAGCAGCCTCTGGACAGGTCCCACCTCCTACAATGAGCAGTTCTTC.

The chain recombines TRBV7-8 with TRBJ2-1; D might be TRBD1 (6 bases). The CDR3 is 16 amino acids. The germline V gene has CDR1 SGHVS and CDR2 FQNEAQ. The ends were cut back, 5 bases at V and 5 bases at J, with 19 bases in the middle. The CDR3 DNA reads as TGTGCCAGCAGCCTCAAGAAGTGGGCAGGGGACAATGAGCAGTTCTTC. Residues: CASSLKKWAGDNEQFF.

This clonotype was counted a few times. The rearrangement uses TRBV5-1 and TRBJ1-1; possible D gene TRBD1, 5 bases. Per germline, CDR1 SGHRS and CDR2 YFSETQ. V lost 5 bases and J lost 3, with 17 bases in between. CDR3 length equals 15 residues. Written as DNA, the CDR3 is TGCGCCAGCAGTTCCGCGGCAGGGATCCACACTGAAGCTTTCTTT. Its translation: CASSSAAGIHTEAFF.

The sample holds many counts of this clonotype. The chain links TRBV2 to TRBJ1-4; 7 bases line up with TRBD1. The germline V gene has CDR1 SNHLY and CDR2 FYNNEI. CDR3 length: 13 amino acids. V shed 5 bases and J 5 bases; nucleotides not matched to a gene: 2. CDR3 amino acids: CASSRDSNEKLFF. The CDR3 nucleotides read TGTGCCAGCAGTCGGGACAGCAATGAAAAACTGTTTTTT.

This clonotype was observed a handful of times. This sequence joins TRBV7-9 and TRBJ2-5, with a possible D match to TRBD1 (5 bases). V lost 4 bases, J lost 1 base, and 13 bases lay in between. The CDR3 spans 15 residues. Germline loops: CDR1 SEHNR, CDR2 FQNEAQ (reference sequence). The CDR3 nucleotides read TGTGCCAGCAGCTCAACCAGGGAAATCCAAGAGACCCAGTACTTC. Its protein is CASSSTREIQETQYF.

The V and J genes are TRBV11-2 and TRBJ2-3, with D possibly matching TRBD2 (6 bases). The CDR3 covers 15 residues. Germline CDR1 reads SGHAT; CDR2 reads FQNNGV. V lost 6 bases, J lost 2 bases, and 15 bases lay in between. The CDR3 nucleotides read TGTGCCAGCAGTCCTCCGGGACTTATCACAGATACGCAGTATTTT. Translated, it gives CASSPPGLITDTQYF.

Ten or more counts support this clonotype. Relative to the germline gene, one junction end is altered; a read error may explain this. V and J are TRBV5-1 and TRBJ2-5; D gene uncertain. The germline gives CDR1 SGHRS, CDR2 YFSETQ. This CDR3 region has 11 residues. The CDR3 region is CASTLEETQYF. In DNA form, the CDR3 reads TGTGCCAGCACCCTGGAAGAGACCCAGTACTTC.

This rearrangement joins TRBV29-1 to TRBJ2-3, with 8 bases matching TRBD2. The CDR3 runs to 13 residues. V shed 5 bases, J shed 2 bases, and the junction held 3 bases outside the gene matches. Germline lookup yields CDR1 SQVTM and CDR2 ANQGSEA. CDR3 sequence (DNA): TGCAGCGTTCGGCGGGGGGCCACAGATACGCAGTATTTT. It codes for CSVRRGATDTQYF.

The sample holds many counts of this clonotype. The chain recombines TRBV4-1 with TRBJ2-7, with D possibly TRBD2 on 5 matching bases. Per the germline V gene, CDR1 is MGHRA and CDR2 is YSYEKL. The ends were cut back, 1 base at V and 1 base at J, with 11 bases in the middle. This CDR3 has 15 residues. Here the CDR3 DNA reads TGCGCCAGCAGCCAAGTCCCCGGGGAATCCTACGAGCAGTACTTC. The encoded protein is CASSQVPGESYEQYF.

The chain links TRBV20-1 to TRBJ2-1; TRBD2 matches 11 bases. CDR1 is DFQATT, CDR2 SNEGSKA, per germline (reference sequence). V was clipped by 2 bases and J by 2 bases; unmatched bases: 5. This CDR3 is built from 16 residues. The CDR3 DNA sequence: TGCAGTGCTAGACCCCGACTAGCGGGAACCTACAATGAGCAGTTCTTC. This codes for CSARPRLAGTYNEQFF.

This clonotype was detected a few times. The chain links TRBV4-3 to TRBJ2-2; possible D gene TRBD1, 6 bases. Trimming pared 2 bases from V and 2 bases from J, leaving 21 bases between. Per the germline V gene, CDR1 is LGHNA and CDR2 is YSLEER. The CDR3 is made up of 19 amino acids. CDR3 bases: TGCGCCAGCAGCCAACATCCCCGACAGCCCAGGGGTAACACCGGGGAGCTGTTTTTT. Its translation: CASSQHPRQPRGNTGELFF.

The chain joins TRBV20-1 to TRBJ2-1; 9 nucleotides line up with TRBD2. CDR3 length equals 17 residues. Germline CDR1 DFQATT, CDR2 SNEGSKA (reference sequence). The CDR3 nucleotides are TGCTGCGCTAGGAGTGTAGCGGGGGAGCTGGGCCCCAATGAGCAGTTCTTC. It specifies CCARSVAGELGPNEQFF.

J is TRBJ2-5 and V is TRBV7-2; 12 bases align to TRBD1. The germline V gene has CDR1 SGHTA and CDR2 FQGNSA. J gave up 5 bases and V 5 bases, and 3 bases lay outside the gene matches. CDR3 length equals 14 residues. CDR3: CASSGTGGWETQYF. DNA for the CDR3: TGTGCCAGCAGCGGGACAGGGGGCTGGGAGACCCAGTACTTC.

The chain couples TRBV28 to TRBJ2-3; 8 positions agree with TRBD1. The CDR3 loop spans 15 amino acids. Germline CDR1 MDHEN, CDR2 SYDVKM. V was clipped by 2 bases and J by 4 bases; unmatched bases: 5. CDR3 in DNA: TGTGCCAGCAGTTTAAGGACAGGGTTGGCAGATACGCAGTATTTT. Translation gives CASSLRTGLADTQYF.

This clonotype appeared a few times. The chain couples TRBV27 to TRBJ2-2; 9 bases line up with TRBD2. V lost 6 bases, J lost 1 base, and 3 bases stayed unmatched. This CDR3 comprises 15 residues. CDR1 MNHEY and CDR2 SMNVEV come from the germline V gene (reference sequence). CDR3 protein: CASSILAGNTGELFF. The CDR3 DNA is TGTGCCAGCAGCATACTAGCGGGGAACACCGGGGAGCTGTTTTTT.

In nucleotides, the CDR3 is TGTGCCAGCAGTGTAAGCGAAACCAATGAGCAGTTCTTC. Its translation is CASSVSETNEQFF. This chain connects TRBV2 to TRBJ2-1; D is undetermined. Germline V gives CDR1 SNHLY, CDR2 FYNNEI. The CDR3 has 13 residues. Deletions cut 4 bases from V and 6 bases from J, with 10 bases between.

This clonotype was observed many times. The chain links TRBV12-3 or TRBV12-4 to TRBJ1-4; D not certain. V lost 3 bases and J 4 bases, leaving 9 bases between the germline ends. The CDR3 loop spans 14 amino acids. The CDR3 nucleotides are TGTGCCAGCAGTTTTGATACCTATAATGAAAAACTGTTTTTT. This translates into CASSFDTYNEKLFF.

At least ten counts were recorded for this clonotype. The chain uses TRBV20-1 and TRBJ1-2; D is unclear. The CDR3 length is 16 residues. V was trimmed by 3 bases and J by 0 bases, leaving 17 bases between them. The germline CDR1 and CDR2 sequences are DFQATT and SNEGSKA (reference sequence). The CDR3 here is CSARPPTANSNYGYTF. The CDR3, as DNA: TGCAGTGCTAGGCCCCCTACAGCGAACTCTAACTATGGCTACACCTTC.